This passage covers 18 T cell receptor beta chains from one sample sequenced in a study of blood T cells in healthy people across ages. For the second PCR, which ran for about 6 to 11 cycles, a sample-barcoded 5' primer and a J-beta primer mix were used. TCRdb ran MiXCR on the 5' RACE reads and lists one entry per CDR3 protein. The sample shows roughly 700,000 distinct CDR3 sequences, over 45% of them seen only once. Material: blood. All receptors come from a woman aged 60-70 years in good health.

The rearrangement joins TRBV28 to TRBJ2-7; 10 bases align to TRBD1. The CDR3 is 15 amino acids. Germline V CDR1 and CDR2: MDHEN, SYDVKM. J gave up 3 bases and V 6 bases, and 8 bases lay outside the gene matches. The CDR3 DNA reads as TGTGCCAGCAGGTTCCCCCGGGACAGGGGCTACGAGCAGTACTTC. Residues: CASRFPRDRGYEQYF.

The chain recombines TRBV5-1 with TRBJ2-3; TRBD2 agrees at 10 bases. This CDR3 has 19 residues. Germline V gives CDR1 SGHRS, CDR2 YFSETQ. J gave up 0 bases and V 0 bases, and 10 bases lay outside the gene matches. The CDR3 reads CASSLARTSGTLSTDTQYF. The CDR3 DNA reads TGCGCCAGCAGCTTGGCTCGGACTAGCGGCACACTTAGCACAGATACGCAGTATTTT.

Only a few counts were recorded for this clonotype. The V and J genes are TRBV12-3 or TRBV12-4 and TRBJ2-3, with TRBD2 matching over 10 bases. V was pared by 7 bases and J by 2 bases, with 3 bases of the junction left unmatched. The CDR3 sequence is 14 residues long. The chain's CDR3 is CASTGTSVTDTQYF. As DNA, the CDR3 is TGTGCCAGCACCGGGACTAGCGTCACAGATACGCAGTATTTT.

In this sample, this clonotype turned up a few times. This chain's CDR3 is CASSWGLAGSYNEQFF. CDR3 coding DNA: TGCGCCAGCAGCTGGGGACTAGCGGGATCTTACAATGAGCAGTTCTTC. This chain links TRBV5-1 with TRBJ2-1; 13 bases fit TRBD2. The CDR3 is made up of 16 amino acids. Trimming took 3 bases from V and 4 from J; bases not matched to a gene: 4. Germline CDR1 reads SGHRS; CDR2 reads YFSETQ.

The V gene is TRBV29-1, the J gene TRBJ1-1; maybe TRBD1 (5 bases). CDR3 length: 13 residues. The V end lost 3 bases, the J end lost 11 bases, and 19 bases lay between the germline ends. The germline V gene has CDR1 SQVTM and CDR2 ANQGSEA. The CDR3 sequence: CSVDGRASLGAFF. In DNA form, the CDR3 reads TGCAGCGTTGACGGCAGGGCTTCGCTAGGGGCTTTCTTT.

J is TRBJ1-1 and V is TRBV29-1; the D gene is possibly TRBD1 (6 bases). The germline V gene has CDR1 SQVTM and CDR2 ANQGSEA. With 7 bases removed from V and 1 base from J, the gap between germline ends came to 16 bases. The CDR3 runs to 14 residues. The CDR3 coding sequence is TGCAGCGCCTTAAGGAACAGGGCGAACACTGAAGCTTTCTTT. It encodes CSALRNRANTEAFF.

J is TRBJ2-1 and V is TRBV9, with 7 bases lining up with TRBD2. The length of the CDR3 is 15 residues. Germline values: CDR1 SGDLS, CDR2 YYNGEE. The trim removed 4 bases at V and 8 bases at J, leaving 12 bases unmatched. Here the CDR3 reads CASSSTSREGYEQFF. The CDR3 DNA reads as TGTGCCAGCAGCTCCACCTCGAGGGAGGGGTATGAGCAGTTCTTC.

The chain recombines TRBV3-1 with TRBJ2-4, with 10 bases identical to TRBD2. This CDR3 region has 16 residues. The V and J ends lost 0 bases and 6 bases, in that order; junction bases with no gene match: 5. The germline gives CDR1 LGHDT, CDR2 YNNKEL (reference sequence). Here the CDR3 DNA reads TGTGCCAGCAGCCAAGAAGCTAGCGGGAGAGGAAACATTCAGTACTTC. Translation: CASSQEASGRGNIQYF.

This clonotype was observed a few times. The chain is built from TRBV5-4 and TRBJ1-1, with no clear D. V gave up 3 bases and J gave up 3 bases, with 3 bases separating them. Germline-derived CDR1 and CDR2 are SGHNT and YYREEE (reference sequence). There are 11 residues in the CDR3. The CDR3 spells CASSSDTEAFF. The CDR3 DNA reads as TGTGCCAGCAGCTCCGACACTGAAGCTTTCTTT.

The chain joins TRBV7-2 to TRBJ2-2, with D possibly being TRBD2 (5 bases). The CDR3 is made up of 13 amino acids. The V gene lost 8 bases and the J gene lost 3 bases, with 10 bases spanning the gap. The germline V gene encodes CDR1 SGHTA and CDR2 FQGNSA. The CDR3 spells CASALDYTGELFF. The DNA for the CDR3 is TGTGCCAGCGCTTTGGACTACACCGGGGAGCTGTTTTTT.

Concerning this clonotype: A read error may account for a junction end that differs from germline. The V and J genes are TRBV10-3 and TRBJ1-4; no clear D. Germline CDR1 ENHRY, CDR2 SYGVKD. The CDR3 spans 11 residues. In DNA, the CDR3 is TGTGCCATCGGTGAGTGGGAAAAACTGTTTTTT. As protein: CAIGEWEKLFF.

The chain has TRBV29-1 and TRBJ2-2; D remains unclear. CDR1 and CDR2 (germline): SQVTM, ANQGSEA. The CDR3 loop spans 14 amino acids. V lost 7 bases, J lost 5 bases, and 17 bases lay in between. The CDR3 region is CSASGGHSTGELFF. CDR3 nucleotide sequence: TGCAGCGCATCAGGCGGCCACTCAACCGGGGAGCTGTTTTTT.

V is TRBV5-1 and J is TRBJ2-5; TRBD2 matches 10 bases. The CDR3 covers 16 residues. Trimming at V came to 4 bases and at J to 4 bases, leaving 10 bases not matched to a gene. Per the germline V gene, CDR1 is SGHRS and CDR2 is YFSETQ. CDR3 nucleotide sequence: TGCGCCAGCAGCCGCCTAGCGGGAGCCTTTCGAGAGACCCAGTACTTC. It encodes CASSRLAGAFRETQYF.

J is TRBJ2-3 and V is TRBV11-3; tentatively, D is TRBD1 (5 bases). The CDR3 is 16 residues long. Germline CDR1 and CDR2: SGHNT and YENEEA. V gave up 5 bases and J gave up 1 base, with 16 bases separating them. CDR3 loop: CASSIGDSVGTDTQYF. The CDR3 DNA reads TGTGCCAGCAGCATCGGTGACAGTGTTGGCACAGATACGCAGTATTTT. Full variable domain (outside the CDR3, taken from reference TRBV11-3 and TRBJ2-3): EAGVVQSPRYKIIEKKQPVAFWCNPISGHNTLYWYLQNLGQGPELLIRYENEEAVDDSQLPKDRFSAERLKGVDSTLKIQPAELGDSAVYLCASSIGDSVGTDTQYFGPGTRLTVL.

This sequence joins TRBV6-5 and TRBJ2-4, with D uncertain. The length of the CDR3 is 15 residues. V lost 6 bases, J lost 0 bases, and 12 bases lay in between. Germline CDR1 reads MNHEY; CDR2 reads SVGAGI. This CDR3 reads CASSPDNLAKNIQYF. The CDR3 nucleotides are TGTGCCAGCAGCCCTGACAACTTAGCCAAAAACATTCAGTACTTC.

J is TRBJ2-7 and V is TRBV7-8, with D unclear. Between the trimmed V and J ends, which lost 4 bases and 1 base, there was a span of 8 bases. The CDR3 has 13 amino acids. Germline values: CDR1 SGHVS, CDR2 FQNEAQ. The CDR3 sequence is CASSSSISYEQYF. The CDR3 coding sequence is TGTGCCAGCAGCTCGTCTATATCCTACGAGCAGTACTTC.

The chain couples TRBV20-1 to TRBJ2-7; TRBD2 aligns across 12 bases. The CDR3 spans 15 residues. J gave up 2 bases and V 3 bases, and 5 bases lay outside the gene matches. From germline, CDR1 is DFQATT and CDR2 SNEGSKA (reference sequence). CDR3 loop: CSARPTSGSPYEQYF. The DNA for the CDR3 is TGCAGTGCTAGGCCGACTAGCGGGAGTCCCTACGAGCAGTACTTC.

The chain recombines TRBV29-1 with TRBJ2-1; D perhaps matches TRBD2 (6 bases). The CDR3 runs 14 residues. Germline lookup yields CDR1 SQVTM and CDR2 ANQGSEA. V was cut by 8 bases and J by 0 bases, with 14 bases left in between. CDR3 DNA sequence: TGCAGCTCTGGCGGGGATACCTCCTACAATGAGCAGTTCTTC. This gives the protein CSSGGDTSYNEQFF.